Included here is one TCR beta chain sequence, with context. These data come from a study of blood T cell repertoires in COVID-19. Background on the study: Researchers got acute and convalescent COVID-19 samples from the United States, Italy and Spain. PBMCs, B-cell-depleted T cells, or T cells provided the cDNA or gDNA that made up the material.

During active infection, Seattle patients enrolled and were then monitored through disease. The authors' processing: For nucleated cells, counts were estimated from reference gene primer amplification. Clones were sequenced by immunoSEQ multiplex PCR, and TCRdb holds only the in-frame ones, with some missing. V and J calls and clone size are copied from that table; D and trimming were computed from the DNA. The sample lists 200,000 to 300,000 clones; 70% to 90% were seen once. The germline V gene encodes CDR1 MDHEN and CDR2 SYDVKM. The CDR3 sequence is 15 residues long. V was pared by 6 bases and J by 3 bases, with 17 bases between.

This TCR came from a woman between 55 and 75 years old with COVID-19, enrolled during active disease. The rearrangement uses TRBV28 and TRBJ1-1; D may be TRBD1 (5 bases). The sample consisted of peripheral blood. CDR3 amino acids: CASRPPGGPYTEAFF. CDR3 DNA: TGTGCCAGCAGGCCTCCCGGGGGTCCTTACACTGAAGCTTTCTTT. Full variable domain (outside the CDR3, taken from reference TRBV28 and TRBJ1-1): DVKVTQSSRYLVKRTGEKVFLECVQDMDHENMFWYRQDPGLGLRLIYFSYDVKMKEKGDIPEGYSVSREKKERFSLILESASTNQTSMYLCASRPPGGPYTEAFFGQGTRLTVV.